The next 7 T cell receptor beta chains were all read from a single sample in a study of blood T cells in healthy people across ages. A sample-barcoded 5' primer and a J-beta primer mix were used in a second PCR of about 7 to 12 cycles. TCRdb recomputed calls from the 5' RACE reads with MiXCR, one row per CDR3 protein. The sample yields about 770,000 distinct CDR3 sequences, around two fifths seen once. Material: blood. The receptors were gathered from a man aged 55-75 years in good health.

This chain connects TRBV20-1 to TRBJ2-5; tentatively, D is TRBD1 (6 bases). CDR3 length: 13 residues. Germline-derived CDR1 and CDR2 are DFQATT and SNEGSKA (reference sequence). Trimming removed 7 bases from V and 1 base from J, with 13 bases in between. The CDR3 protein is CSVQGPIQETQYF. The CDR3 region has the DNA TGCAGTGTACAGGGACCTATCCAAGAGACCCAGTACTTC.

The rearrangement uses TRBV6-2 or TRBV6-3 and TRBJ1-1; 8 nucleotides agree with TRBD1. Germline trimming cut 0 bases from V and 4 bases from J; bases unmatched to any gene: 10. The CDR3 sequence is 17 residues long. The germline V gene has CDR1 MNHEY and CDR2 SVGEGT. CDR3 residues: CASSYSGQGVYRTEAFF. CDR3 sequence (DNA): TGTGCCAGCAGTTACTCTGGACAGGGCGTTTATCGCACTGAAGCTTTCTTT.

V is TRBV24-1 and J is TRBJ2-3, with 7 bases aligning to TRBD2. From germline, CDR1 is KGHDR and CDR2 SFDVKD. This CDR3 is 13 amino acids long. The V gene end was trimmed by 5 bases and the J gene end by 5 bases; junction bases not matched to a gene: 3. CDR3 coding DNA: TGTGCCACCAGTGTTCCGGGGGGAGATACGCAGTATTTT. Its translation is CATSVPGGDTQYF.

This clonotype was detected a few times. The chain has TRBV20-1 and TRBJ1-6, with a tentative D call TRBD1 (5 bases). The V gene's germline CDR1 is DFQATT and CDR2 SNEGSKA (reference sequence). The germline V and J ends were trimmed by 0 bases and 4 bases, with 10 bases remaining between them. This CDR3 contains 15 residues. The CDR3 here is CSAREGTDYNSPLHF. The CDR3 DNA follows: TGCAGTGCTAGAGAAGGGACGGATTATAATTCACCCCTCCACTTT.

This clonotype was picked up a small number of times. This may be a read error: a much more frequent sequence differs by one nucleotide. This sequence joins TRBV28 and TRBJ2-7, with no clear D. Between the trimmed V and J ends, which lost 5 bases and 10 bases, there was a span of 21 bases. This CDR3 spans 14 amino acids. Germline V gene data show CDR1 as MDHEN and CDR2 as SYDVKM. The CDR3: CASSVSGSISAQYF. DNA of the CDR3: TGTGCCAGCAGTGTATCAGGATCCATAAGTGCACAGTACTTC. Looking up the rest from reference TRBV28 and TRBJ2-7 gives the full variable domain: DVKVTQSSRYLVKRTGEKVFLECVQDMDHENMFWYRQDPGLGLRLIYFSYDVKMKEKGDIPEGYSVSREKKERFSLILESASTNQTSMYLCASSVSGSISAQYFGPGTRLTVT.

This sequence joins TRBV29-1 and TRBJ1-1; 7 bases are shared with TRBD1. The CDR3 runs 15 residues. The germline V gene has CDR1 SQVTM and CDR2 ANQGSEA. V was pared by 1 base and J by 7 bases, with 12 bases of the junction left unmatched. The CDR3 DNA follows: TGCAGCGTTGAAGGCGACGACAGGGTAAGGAATGAAGCTTTCTTT. It encodes CSVEGDDRVRNEAFF.

The chain joins TRBV28 to TRBJ2-1; D perhaps matches TRBD1 (6 bases). Per germline, CDR1 MDHEN and CDR2 SYDVKM. This CDR3 has 16 amino acids. Trimming shortened V by 5 bases and J by 10 bases, and 24 bases separated the two germline ends. For the CDR3, the DNA is TGTGCCAGCAGTCCGCCGGACAGCCCGATTACCTACGAGCAGTTCTTC. Its translation: CASSPPDSPITYEQFF.